This T cell receptor (beta chain) was recorded in a study of Graves' ophthalmopathy and Graves' hyperthyroidism. This clonotype was recorded at least ten times. The antigen is unknown. Whole-study results and caveats: Also, most clonotypes expanded in the thyroid above 0.001 frequency appeared in blood. At around 70% sensitivity and 72.22% specificity, the model predicted progression of the ophthalmopathy.

RNA transcripts yielded amplified TCR beta CDR3 regions. The authors performed first-round RT-PCR with HTBI primers and then a second-round multiplex PCR. In TCRdb, the multiplex PCR reads were re-called with MiXCR into one record per CDR3 protein. The table has about 500,000 distinct CDR3 sequences, approximately 15% seen once. Source material: blood. The sequence derives from a woman aged 25 to 39 with Graves' ophthalmopathy.

CDR3: CAWSVGQETQYF. The DNA of the CDR3 is TGTGCCTGGAGTGTAGGTCAAGAGACCCAGTACTTC. The V gene is TRBV30, the J gene TRBJ2-5; D is ambiguous. This CDR3 contains 12 residues. V lost 0 bases and J 2 bases, leaving 4 bases between the germline ends. Germline values: CDR1 GTSNPN, CDR2 SVGIG (reference sequence).